A selection of T cell receptor beta chains follows, all from one sample in a study of T cells after yellow fever vaccination. From the 5' RACE reads, TCRdb called clonotypes with MiXCR, one entry per CDR3 protein. The sample has some 500,000 distinct CDR3 sequences; about 13% are singletons. The sample here was PBMCs, taken on the day of the yellow fever booster vaccination. All receptors derive from a man in his thirties or forties who received the YFV17D yellow fever vaccine. Each CDR3 is given with its conserved first and last residue. The D gene is left open where the match is weak. Clone sizes are given selectively: once, few, many, or a class where the clone is expanded.

D gene	clone size	V gene	J gene	CDR3 protein	CDR3 DNA
-	few	TRBV20-1	TRBJ2-7	CSARDLRAFEQYF	TGCAGTGCTAGAGATCTTCGAGCTTTCGAGCAGTACTTC
TRBD2	-	TRBV9	TRBJ2-2	CASSVEGRVGELFF	TGTGCCAGCAGCGTAGAAGGGAGGGTCGGGGAGCTGTTTTTT
-	-	TRBV6-1	TRBJ2-3	CASTSDLGDTQYF	TGTGCCAGCACATCGGACCTGGGGGATACGCAGTATTTT
-	few	TRBV20-1	TRBJ2-7	CTLQGDLGEQYF	TGCACCCTACAGGGAGACCTCGGTGAGCAGTACTTC
TRBD2	few	TRBV12-3/TRBV12-4	TRBJ2-1	CASSSPEASGSVASYNEQFF	TGTGCCAGCAGTTCCCCTGAGGCTAGCGGGAGCGTGGCTTCCTACAATGAGCAGTTCTTC
TRBD2	few	TRBV6-1	TRBJ2-7	CASSKDRAGGEQYF	TGTGCCAGCAGTAAAGACCGGGCGGGAGGCGAGCAGTACTTC
TRBD2	few	TRBV12-3/TRBV12-4	TRBJ2-7	CASIGLAGGLPTGEQYF	TGTGCCAGCATTGGACTAGCGGGAGGCCTCCCGACCGGCGAGCAGTACTTC
TRBD1	few	TRBV5-1	TRBJ1-5	CASSTGTGEYQPQHF	TGCGCCAGCAGTACCGGGACAGGGGAATATCAGCCCCAGCATTTT
TRBD1	-	TRBV7-6	TRBJ2-1	CASSPRGRRTYNEQFF	TGTGCCAGCAGCCCCAGGGGGCGACGAACCTACAATGAGCAGTTCTTC
-	-	TRBV6-6	TRBJ1-2	CASSYPRGGGYTF	TGTGCCAGCAGTTACCCGAGGGGAGGCGGCTACACCTTC
TRBD1	-	TRBV7-9	TRBJ1-2	CASSSTGVIWGGYTF	TGTGCCAGCAGCTCGACAGGGGTGATCTGGGGTGGCTACACCTTC
TRBD2	-	TRBV30	TRBJ2-7	CAWSVSIGLAGAHEQYF	TGTGCCTGGAGTGTTAGTATTGGTCTAGCGGGAGCCCACGAGCAGTACTTC
TRBD1	few	TRBV7-8	TRBJ1-1	CASSSQGVSKAFF	TGTGCCAGCAGCTCACAGGGGGTCTCTAAAGCTTTCTTT
-	few	TRBV5-6	TRBJ1-6	CASSLEARPNSPLHF	TGTGCCAGCAGCTTGGAGGCCAGGCCTAATTCACCCCTCCACTTT
-	-	TRBV29-1	TRBJ2-6	CSTYSGANVLTF	TGCAGCACCTACTCTGGGGCCAACGTCCTGACTTTC
TRBD2	-	TRBV30	TRBJ2-1	CAWSPVPSGYNEQFF	TGTGCCTGGAGCCCGGTGCCTAGCGGATACAATGAGCAGTTCTTC